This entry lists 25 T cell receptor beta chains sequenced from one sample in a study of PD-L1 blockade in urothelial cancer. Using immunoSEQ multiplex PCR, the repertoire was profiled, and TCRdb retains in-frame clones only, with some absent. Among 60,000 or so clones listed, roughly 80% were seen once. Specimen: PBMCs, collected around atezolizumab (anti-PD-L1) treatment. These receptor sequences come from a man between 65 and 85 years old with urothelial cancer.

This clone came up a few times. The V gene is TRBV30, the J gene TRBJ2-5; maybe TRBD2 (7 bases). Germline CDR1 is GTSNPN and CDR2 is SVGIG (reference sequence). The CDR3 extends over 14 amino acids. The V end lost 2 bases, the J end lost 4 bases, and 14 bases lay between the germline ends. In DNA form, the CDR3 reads TGTGCCTGGAGTAGGGGGAGGGCCCCAGAGACCCAGTACTTC. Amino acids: CAWSRGRAPETQYF. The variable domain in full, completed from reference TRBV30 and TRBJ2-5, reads SQTIHQWPATLVQPVGSPLSLECTVEGTSNPNLYWYRQAAGRGLQLLFYSVGIGQISSEVPQNLSASRPQDRQFILSSKKLLLSDSGFYLCAWSRGRAPETQYFGPGTRLLVL.

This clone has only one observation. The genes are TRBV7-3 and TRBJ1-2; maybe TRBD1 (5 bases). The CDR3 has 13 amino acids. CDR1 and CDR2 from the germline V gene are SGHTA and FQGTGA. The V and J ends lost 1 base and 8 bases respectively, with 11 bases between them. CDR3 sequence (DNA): TGTGCCAGCAGCTTAAATGGAGGGGAGGGCTACACCTTC. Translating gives CASSLNGGEGYTF.

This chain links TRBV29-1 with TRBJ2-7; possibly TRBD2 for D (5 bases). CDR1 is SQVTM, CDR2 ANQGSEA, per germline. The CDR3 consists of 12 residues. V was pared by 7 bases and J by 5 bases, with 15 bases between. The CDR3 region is CSARFGEDEQYF. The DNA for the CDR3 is TGCAGCGCCCGCTTCGGGGAAGACGAGCAGTACTTC.

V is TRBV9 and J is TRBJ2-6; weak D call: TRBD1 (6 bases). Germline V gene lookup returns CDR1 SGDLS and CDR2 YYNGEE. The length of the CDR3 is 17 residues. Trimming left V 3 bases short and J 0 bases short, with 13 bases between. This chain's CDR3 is CASSAGHSLSGANVLTF. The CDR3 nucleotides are TGTGCCAGCAGCGCGGGACATTCGCTCTCTGGGGCCAACGTCCTGACTTTC.

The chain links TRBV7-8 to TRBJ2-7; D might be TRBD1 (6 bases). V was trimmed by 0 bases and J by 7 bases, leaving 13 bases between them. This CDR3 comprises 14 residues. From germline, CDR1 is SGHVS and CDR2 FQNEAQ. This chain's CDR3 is CASSLAVRDREQYF. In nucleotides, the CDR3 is TGTGCCAGCAGCTTAGCGGTAAGAGACAGGGAGCAGTACTTC.

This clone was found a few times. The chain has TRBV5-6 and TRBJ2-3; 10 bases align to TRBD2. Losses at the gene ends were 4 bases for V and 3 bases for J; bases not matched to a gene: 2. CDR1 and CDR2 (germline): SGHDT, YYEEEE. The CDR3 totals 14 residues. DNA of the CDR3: TGTGCCAGCAGCCCTAGCGGGAGAACAGATACGCAGTATTTT. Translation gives CASSPSGRTDTQYF.

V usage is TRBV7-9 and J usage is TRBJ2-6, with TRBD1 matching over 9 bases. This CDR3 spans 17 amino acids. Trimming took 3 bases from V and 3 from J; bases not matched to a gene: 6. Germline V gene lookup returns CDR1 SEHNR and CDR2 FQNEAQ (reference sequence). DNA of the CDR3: TGTGCCAGCAGCTTGACAGGGGGGATTATTGGGGCCAACGTCCTGACTTTC. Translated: CASSLTGGIIGANVLTF.

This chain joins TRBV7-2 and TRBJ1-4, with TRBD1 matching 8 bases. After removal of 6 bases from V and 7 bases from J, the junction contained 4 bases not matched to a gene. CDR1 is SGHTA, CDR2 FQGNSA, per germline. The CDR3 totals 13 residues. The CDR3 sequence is CASRGQVGEKLFF. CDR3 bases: TGTGCCAGCAGGGGACAGGTTGGTGAAAAACTGTTTTTT.

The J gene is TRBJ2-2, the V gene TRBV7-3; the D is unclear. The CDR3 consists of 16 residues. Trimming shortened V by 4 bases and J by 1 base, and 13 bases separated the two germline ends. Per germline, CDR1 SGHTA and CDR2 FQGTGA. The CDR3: CASSSQLNRNTGELFF. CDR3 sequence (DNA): TGTGCCAGCAGCTCCCAACTTAACAGGAACACCGGGGAGCTGTTTTTT.

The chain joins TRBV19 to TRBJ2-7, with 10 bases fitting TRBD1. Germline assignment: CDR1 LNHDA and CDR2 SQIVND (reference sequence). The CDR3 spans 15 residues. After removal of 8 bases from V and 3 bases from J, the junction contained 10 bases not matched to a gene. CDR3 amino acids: CASSPGGQGYYEQYF. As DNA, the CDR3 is TGTGCCAGTTCCCCTGGGGGACAGGGGTACTACGAGCAGTACTTC. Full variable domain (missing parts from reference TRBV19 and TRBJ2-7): DGGITQSPKYLFRKEGQNVTLSCEQNLNHDAMYWYRQDPGQGLRLIYYSQIVNDFQKGDIAEGYSVSREKKESFPLTVTSAQKNPTAFYLCASSPGGQGYYEQYFGPGTRLTVT.

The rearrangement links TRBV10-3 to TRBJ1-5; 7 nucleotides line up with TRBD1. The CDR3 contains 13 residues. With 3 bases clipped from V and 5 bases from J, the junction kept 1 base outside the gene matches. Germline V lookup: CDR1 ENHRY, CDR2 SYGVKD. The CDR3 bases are TGTGCCATCAGTGACAGGGGGGATCAGCCCCAGCATTTT. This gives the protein CAISDRGDQPQHF.

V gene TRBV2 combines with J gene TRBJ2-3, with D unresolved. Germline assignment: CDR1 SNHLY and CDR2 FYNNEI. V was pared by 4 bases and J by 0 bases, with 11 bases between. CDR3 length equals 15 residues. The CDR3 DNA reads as TGTGCCAGCAGTGTAACTCGCCCAAGCACAGATACGCAGTATTTT. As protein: CASSVTRPSTDTQYF.

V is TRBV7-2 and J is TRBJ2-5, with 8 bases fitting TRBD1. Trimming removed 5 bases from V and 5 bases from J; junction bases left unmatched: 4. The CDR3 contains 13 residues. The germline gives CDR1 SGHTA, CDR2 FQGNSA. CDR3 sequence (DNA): TGTGCCAGCAGCCGATACAGGGGGGAGACCCAGTACTTC. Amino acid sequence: CASSRYRGETQYF.

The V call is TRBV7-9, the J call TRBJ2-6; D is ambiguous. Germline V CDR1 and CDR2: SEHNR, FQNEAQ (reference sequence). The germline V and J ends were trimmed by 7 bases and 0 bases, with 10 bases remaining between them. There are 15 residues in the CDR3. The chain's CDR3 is CASTTHYSGANVLTF. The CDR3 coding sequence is TGTGCCAGCACCACCCACTACTCTGGGGCCAACGTCCTGACTTTC.

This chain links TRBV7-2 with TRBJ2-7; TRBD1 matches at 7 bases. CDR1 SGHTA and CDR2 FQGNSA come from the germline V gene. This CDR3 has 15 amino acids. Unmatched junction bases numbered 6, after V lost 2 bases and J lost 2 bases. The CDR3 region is CASSLTGTVPYEQYF. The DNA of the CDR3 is TGTGCCAGCAGCTTAACCGGGACAGTTCCCTACGAGCAGTACTTC.

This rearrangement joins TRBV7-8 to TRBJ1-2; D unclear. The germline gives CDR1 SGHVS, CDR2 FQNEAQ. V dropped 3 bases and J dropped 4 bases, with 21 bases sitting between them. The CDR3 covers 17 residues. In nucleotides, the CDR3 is TGTGCCAGCAGCTTCAAGATCGCTACACGGGTCTCCTATGGCTACACCTTC. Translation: CASSFKIATRVSYGYTF.

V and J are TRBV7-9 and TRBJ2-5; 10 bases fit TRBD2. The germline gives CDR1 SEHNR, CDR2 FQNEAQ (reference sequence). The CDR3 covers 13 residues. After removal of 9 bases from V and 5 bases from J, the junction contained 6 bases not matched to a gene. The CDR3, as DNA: TGTGCCAGTGGGACTAGCGCAGCCGAGACCCAGTACTTC. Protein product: CASGTSAAETQYF.

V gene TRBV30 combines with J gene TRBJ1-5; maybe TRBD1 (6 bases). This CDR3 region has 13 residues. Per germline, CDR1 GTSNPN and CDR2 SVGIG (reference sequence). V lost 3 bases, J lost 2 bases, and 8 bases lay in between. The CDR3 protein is CAWREGGNQPQHF. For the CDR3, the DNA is TGTGCCTGGAGAGAGGGGGGCAATCAGCCCCAGCATTTT.

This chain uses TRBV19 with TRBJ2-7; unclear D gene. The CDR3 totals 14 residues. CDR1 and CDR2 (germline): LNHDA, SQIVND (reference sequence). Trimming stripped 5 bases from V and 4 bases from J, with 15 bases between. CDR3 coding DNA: TGTGCCAGTAGTTTCCGTCCTAACCAATACGAGCAGTACTTC. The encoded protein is CASSFRPNQYEQYF.

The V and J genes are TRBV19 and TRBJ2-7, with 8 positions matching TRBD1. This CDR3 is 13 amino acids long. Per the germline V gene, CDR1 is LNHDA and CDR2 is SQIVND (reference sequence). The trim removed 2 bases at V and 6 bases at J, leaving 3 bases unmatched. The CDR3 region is CASSIRTGFEQYF. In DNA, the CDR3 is TGTGCCAGTAGTATAAGGACAGGGTTCGAGCAGTACTTC. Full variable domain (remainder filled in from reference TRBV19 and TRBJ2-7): DGGITQSPKYLFRKEGQNVTLSCEQNLNHDAMYWYRQDPGQGLRLIYYSQIVNDFQKGDIAEGYSVSREKKESFPLTVTSAQKNPTAFYLCASSIRTGFEQYFGPGTRLTVT.

The CDR3: CSVEGFGSDEQYF. The CDR3 coding sequence is TGCAGCGTTGAAGGATTCGGAAGCGACGAGCAGTACTTC. The rearrangement uses TRBV29-1 and TRBJ2-7, with D unclear. Trimming removed 1 base from V and 5 bases from J, with 12 bases in between. This CDR3 is 13 amino acids long. Germline CDR1 is SQVTM and CDR2 is ANQGSEA.

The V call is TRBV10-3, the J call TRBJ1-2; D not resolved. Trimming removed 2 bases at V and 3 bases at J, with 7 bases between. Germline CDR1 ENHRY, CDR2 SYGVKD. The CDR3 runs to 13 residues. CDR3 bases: TGTGCCATCAGTGAGGGCGGCGACTATGGCTACACCTTC. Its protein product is CAISEGGDYGYTF.

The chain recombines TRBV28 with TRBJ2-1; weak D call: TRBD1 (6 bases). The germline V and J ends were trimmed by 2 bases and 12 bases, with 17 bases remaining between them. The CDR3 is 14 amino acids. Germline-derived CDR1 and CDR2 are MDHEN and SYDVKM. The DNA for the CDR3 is TGTGCCAGCAGTTTACCCAGTAACAGGGAGAGGCAGTTCTTC. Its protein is CASSLPSNRERQFF.

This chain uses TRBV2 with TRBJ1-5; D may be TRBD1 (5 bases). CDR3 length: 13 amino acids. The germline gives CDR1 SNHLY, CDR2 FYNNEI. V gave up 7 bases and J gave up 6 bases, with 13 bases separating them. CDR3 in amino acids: CASNGAIGQPQHF. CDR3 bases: TGTGCCAGCAATGGGGCCATAGGTCAGCCCCAGCATTTT.

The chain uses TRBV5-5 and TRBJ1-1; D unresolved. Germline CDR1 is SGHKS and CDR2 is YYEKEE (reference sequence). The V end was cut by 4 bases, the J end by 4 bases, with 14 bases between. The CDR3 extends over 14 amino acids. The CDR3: CASSPTFGSTEAFF. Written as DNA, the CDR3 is TGTGCCAGCAGCCCCACCTTCGGGAGCACTGAAGCTTTCTTT. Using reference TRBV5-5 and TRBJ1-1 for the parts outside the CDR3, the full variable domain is DAGVTQSPTHLIKTRGQQVTLRCSPISGHKSVSWYQQVLGQGPQFIFQYYEKEERGRGNFPDRFSARQFPNYSSELNVNALLLGDSALYLCASSPTFGSTEAFFGQGTRLTVV.